These 26 T cell receptor beta chains were all obtained from the same sample, sequenced in a study of blood T cell repertoires in COVID-19. Method: immunoSEQ multiplex PCR; TCRdb's copy keeps in-frame clones and lacks some. Of 250,000 to 350,000 clones in the sample, about 85% were seen once. Sequenced: peripheral blood. The receptors were sampled from a woman in her fifties or sixties who had recovered from COVID-19.

J is TRBJ1-5 and V is TRBV5-6; D is perhaps TRBD1 (5 bases). Germline CDR1 SGHDT, CDR2 YYEEEE. The V end lost 2 bases, the J end lost 0 bases, and 12 bases lay between the germline ends. The CDR3 runs to 16 residues. CDR3 amino acids: CASSLRAGDSNQPQHF. The CDR3 DNA follows: TGTGCCAGCAGCTTACGGGCGGGGGATAGCAATCAGCCCCAGCATTTT.

This chain uses TRBV29-1 with TRBJ2-1, with 8 positions matching TRBD1. Germline CDR1 and CDR2: SQVTM and ANQGSEA. Unmatched junction bases numbered 8, after V lost 2 bases and J lost 8 bases. This CDR3 has 14 residues. The CDR3 loop is CSVETGGFFDEQFF. For the CDR3, the DNA is TGCAGCGTTGAAACAGGGGGTTTTTTCGATGAGCAGTTCTTC.

The CDR3 loop is CAWSAQTGRAWNEQFF. For the CDR3, the DNA is TGTGCCTGGAGTGCTCAAACCGGGAGGGCCTGGAATGAGCAGTTCTTC. The J gene is TRBJ2-1, the V gene TRBV30, with 8 bases lining up with TRBD2. CDR1 and CDR2 from the germline V gene are GTSNPN and SVGIG (reference sequence). V shed 1 base, J shed 7 bases, and the junction held 12 bases outside the gene matches. The CDR3 contains 16 residues. Variable domain in full (rest from reference TRBV30 and TRBJ2-1): SQTIHQWPATLVQPVGSPLSLECTVEGTSNPNLYWYRQAAGRGLQLLFYSVGIGQISSEVPQNLSASRPQDRQFILSSKKLLLSDSGFYLCAWSAQTGRAWNEQFFGPGTRLTVL.

V is TRBV10-1 and J is TRBJ2-3, with D tentatively TRBD2 (6 bases). V lost 11 bases and J 2 bases, leaving 11 bases between the germline ends. Per the germline V gene, CDR1 is WNHNN and CDR2 is SYGVQD (reference sequence). This CDR3 has 12 residues. The DNA of the CDR3 is TGCGCCGGTAGCGGAGTCACAGATACGCAGTATTTT. Translating gives CAGSGVTDTQYF.

V and J are TRBV27 and TRBJ2-5; a possible D gene is TRBD1 (5 bases). The germline CDR1 and CDR2 sequences are MNHEY and SMNVEV (reference sequence). V was shortened by 6 bases and J by 5 bases, with 16 bases between the two germline ends. CDR3 length: 14 residues. Here the CDR3 reads CASSPKGPGETQYF. The CDR3 DNA follows: TGTGCCAGCAGCCCCAAGGGGCCAGGGGAGACCCAGTACTTC.

V is TRBV5-1 and J is TRBJ2-7, with unresolved D. Per germline, CDR1 SGHRS and CDR2 YFSETQ. This CDR3 comprises 11 residues. V was cut by 7 bases and J by 6 bases, with 11 bases left in between. The CDR3 coding sequence is TGCGCCAGCCGAGCGATGGGCGAGCAGTACTTC. This encodes CASRAMGEQYF. Supplemented by reference TRBV5-1 and TRBJ2-7, the full variable domain reads KAGVTQTPRYLIKTRGQQVTLSCSPISGHRSVSWYQQTPGQGLQFLFEYFSETQRNKGNFPGRFSGRQFSNSRSEMNVSTLELGDSALYLCASRAMGEQYFGPGTRLTVT.

This chain uses TRBV6-6 with TRBJ1-2, with D tentatively TRBD1 (6 bases). The germline V and J ends were trimmed by 0 bases and 1 base, with 9 bases remaining between them. The CDR3 has 15 amino acids. Per the germline V gene, CDR1 is MNHNY and CDR2 is SVGAGI (reference sequence). The CDR3 loop reads CASSYSNRDNYGYTF. CDR3 DNA: TGTGCCAGCAGTTACTCGAACAGGGATAACTATGGCTACACCTTC.

The chain has TRBV25-1 and TRBJ1-3; D gene unclear. This CDR3 comprises 15 residues. V was cut by 2 bases and J by 0 bases, with 8 bases left in between. CDR1 and CDR2 from the germline V gene are MGHDK and SYGVNS. The DNA for the CDR3 is TGTGCCAGCAGTGAAGGGCTGATCTCTGGAAACACCATATATTTT. It is translated as CASSEGLISGNTIYF.

This chain joins TRBV27 and TRBJ1-6, with 7 positions matching TRBD1. V lost 6 bases, J lost 0 bases, and 2 bases stayed unmatched. The CDR3 sequence is 15 residues long. Germline assignment: CDR1 MNHEY and CDR2 SMNVEV (reference sequence). This chain's CDR3 is CASRGQSSYNSPLHF. The CDR3, as DNA: TGTGCCAGCAGGGGACAGAGCTCCTATAATTCACCCCTCCACTTT.

This rearrangement joins TRBV6-5 to TRBJ1-1; no reliable D call. Germline CDR1 MNHEY, CDR2 SVGAGI. V lost 6 bases and J lost 0, with 14 bases in between. The CDR3 is 15 residues long. CDR3 bases: TGTGCCAGCAGCCGTGGACGGGGATTGAACACTGAAGCTTTCTTT. It translates to CASSRGRGLNTEAFF.

This chain connects TRBV18 to TRBJ2-5; possible D gene TRBD1, 6 bases. Germline values: CDR1 KGHSH, CDR2 LQKENI. The V end lost 3 bases, the J end lost 3 bases, and 17 bases lay between the germline ends. This CDR3 comprises 16 residues. CDR3 in amino acids: CASSPRGHRKEETQYF. The CDR3 coding sequence is TGTGCCAGCTCACCTCGGGGACATCGAAAGGAAGAGACCCAGTACTTC.

This clone is a singleton in its sample. The DNA for the CDR3 is TGCAGTGCAAGTAGACCTAGGAATCAGCCCCAGCATTTT. Translating gives CSASRPRNQPQHF. The V and J genes are TRBV20-1 and TRBJ1-5; D not resolved. V was cut by 6 bases and J by 4 bases, with 13 bases left in between. Germline V lookup: CDR1 DFQATT, CDR2 SNEGSKA (reference sequence). This CDR3 is 13 amino acids long.

This clone came up once. The gene calls are TRBV28 and TRBJ2-3; 10 bases match TRBD2. Germline V CDR1 and CDR2: MDHEN, SYDVKM. The V gene end was trimmed by 5 bases and the J gene end by 4 bases; junction bases not matched to a gene: 3. This CDR3 is 14 amino acids long. CDR3 sequence reads: CASSLAGVPDTQYF. CDR3 bases: TGTGCCAGCAGTCTAGCGGGAGTACCAGATACGCAGTATTTT. Using reference TRBV28 and TRBJ2-3 for the parts outside the CDR3, the full variable domain is DVKVTQSSRYLVKRTGEKVFLECVQDMDHENMFWYRQDPGLGLRLIYFSYDVKMKEKGDIPEGYSVSREKKERFSLILESASTNQTSMYLCASSLAGVPDTQYFGPGTRLTVL.

This rearrangement joins TRBV3-1 (or the pseudogene TRBV3-2) to TRBJ2-2; TRBD1 agrees at 8 bases. The V and J ends lost 4 bases and 5 bases, in that order; junction bases with no gene match: 6. Germline V gene lookup returns CDR1 LGHDT and CDR2 YNNKEL (reference sequence). CDR3 length: 15 amino acids. CDR3 region: CASSLTGVVTGELFF. CDR3 nucleotide sequence: TGTGCCAGCAGCCTGACAGGGGTCGTAACCGGGGAGCTGTTTTTT.

This clone was seen a single time. The CDR3 coding sequence is TGTGCCAGCAGCCAAGGTGGGACAGCCTCCACTGAAGCTTTCTTT. It translates to CASSQGGTASTEAFF. V usage is TRBV14 and J usage is TRBJ1-1, with 7 bases fitting TRBD1. V trimming: 1 base; J trimming: 4 bases; junction bases outside the gene matches: 6. Per germline, CDR1 SGHDN and CDR2 FVKESK. CDR3 length equals 15 residues.

Here the CDR3 reads CASSESDRTYNEQFF. CDR3 in DNA: TGTGCCAGCAGCGAGAGCGATCGAACCTACAATGAGCAGTTCTTC. The chain couples TRBV9 to TRBJ2-1; D is unclear. Germline CDR1 SGDLS, CDR2 YYNGEE. CDR3 size: 15 residues. V was pared by 3 bases and J by 2 bases, with 12 bases between.

The chain links TRBV7-2 to TRBJ1-1; TRBD1 aligns across 7 bases. The germline CDR1 and CDR2 sequences are SGHTA and FQGNSA. CDR3 length: 14 residues. The V and J ends lost 5 bases and 5 bases, in that order; junction bases with no gene match: 8. The CDR3 is CASSITGVNTEAFF. The CDR3 DNA sequence: TGTGCCAGCAGCATCACAGGGGTAAATACTGAAGCTTTCTTT.

V and J are TRBV9 and TRBJ2-3; 13 bases are shared with TRBD2. V dropped 0 bases and J dropped 4; count of bases not matched to a gene: 17. The CDR3 is 21 residues long. Per the germline V gene, CDR1 is SGDLS and CDR2 is YYNGEE. The CDR3 region is CASSVGSIRRRLAGGPDTQYF. As DNA, the CDR3 is TGTGCCAGCAGCGTAGGCTCCATTCGTCGGCGACTAGCGGGAGGACCAGATACGCAGTATTTT.

With regard to this clone: The junction departs from the called germline gene at one end, perhaps through a read error. The chain uses TRBV19 and TRBJ2-5, with a weak D call TRBD1 (5 bases). The CDR3 loop spans 15 amino acids. In germline, CDR1 is LNHDA, CDR2 SQIVND (reference sequence). The CDR3 DNA reads TGTGCCAGTAGCATAGCAGGGTTATCCCAAGAGACCCAGTACTTC. Amino acids: CASSIAGLSQETQYF. Together with reference TRBV19 and TRBJ2-5, the CDR3 gives the full variable domain: DGGITQSPKYLFRKEGQNVTLSCEQNLNHDAMYWYRQDPGQGLRLIYYSQIVNDFQKGDIAEGYSVSREKKESFPLTVTSAQKNPTAFYLCASSIAGLSQETQYFGPGTRLLVL.

The chain joins TRBV9 to TRBJ2-1, with 11 bases aligning to TRBD2. V shed 3 bases, J shed 3 bases, and the junction held 8 bases outside the gene matches. This CDR3 region has 17 residues. The germline CDR1 and CDR2 sequences are SGDLS and YYNGEE. CDR3 DNA: TGTGCCAGCAGCGCTTCATTAGCGGGGGGGCGCTACAATGAGCAGTTCTTC. Its protein is CASSASLAGGRYNEQFF.

The rearrangement uses TRBV6-2 or TRBV6-3 and TRBJ2-7; D might be TRBD2 (5 bases). This CDR3 comprises 13 residues. Germline V gene lookup returns CDR1 MNHEY and CDR2 SVGEGT. The V end was cut by 4 bases, the J end by 7 bases, with 14 bases between. In DNA form, the CDR3 reads TGTGCCAGCAGTTCGGGGAGTGTTCGGGAGCAGTACTTC. This translates into CASSSGSVREQYF.

The rearrangement links TRBV18 to TRBJ2-7; 9 bases agree with TRBD1. There are 13 residues in the CDR3. Trimming at V came to 4 bases and at J to 3 bases, leaving 1 base not matched to a gene. Germline CDR1 is KGHSH and CDR2 is LQKENI. DNA for the CDR3: TGTGCCAGCTCACGGGACAGGGTCTACGAGCAGTACTTC. Its protein product is CASSRDRVYEQYF.

The chain has TRBV14 and TRBJ1-2; TRBD1 aligns across 8 bases. CDR1 is SGHDN, CDR2 FVKESK, per germline. J was trimmed by 8 bases and V by 3 bases; bases with no gene match: 11. The CDR3 is 15 residues long. CDR3 in amino acids: CASSHTVQTGEGYTF. CDR3 DNA sequence: TGTGCCAGCAGCCACACCGTCCAGACAGGGGAGGGCTACACCTTC.

CDR3 sequence: CASNFRGRNTEAFF. In DNA form, the CDR3 reads TGTGCCAGCAACTTCAGGGGGCGGAACACTGAAGCTTTCTTT. The gene calls are TRBV11-2 and TRBJ1-1, with 8 bases lining up with TRBD1. Germline-derived CDR1 and CDR2 are SGHAT and FQNNGV. Germline trimming cut 7 bases from V and 1 base from J; bases unmatched to any gene: 5. The CDR3 has 14 residues.

This chain uses TRBV2 with TRBJ2-1; D perhaps matches TRBD2 (7 bases). The germline V gene has CDR1 SNHLY and CDR2 FYNNEI. Trimming cost V 8 bases and J 6 bases, with 20 bases left between them. The CDR3 length is 15 residues. CDR3 sequence (DNA): TGTGCCAGCGGCAGGGGCGGGAGTTTGGCCAATGAGCAGTTCTTC. Translated, it gives CASGRGGSLANEQFF.

The chain uses TRBV2 and TRBJ2-5, with a tentative D call TRBD2 (6 bases). The CDR3 is 13 amino acids. Germline values: CDR1 SNHLY, CDR2 FYNNEI. Deletions cut 6 bases from V and 3 bases from J, with 11 bases between. The CDR3 DNA follows: TGTGCCAGCAGCCGTCGCGGGGAAGAGACCCAGTACTTC. Translating it yields CASSRRGEETQYF.